The 23 T cell receptor beta chains below come from one sample, sequenced in a study of cytomegalovirus exposure and HLA in healthy donors (dated by TCRdb to 2016 to 2017). Preparation of the library involved the immunoSEQ multiplex PCR assay. The multiplex PCR relied on a mix of 60 forward primers for TCR Vbeta segments and 13 reverse primers for TCR Jbeta segments. As stored in TCRdb, this immuneACCESS dataset retains in-frame rearrangements with V and J assigned. A fraction of the clones does not appear; measured against another copy, unresolved V genes explain less than half of the discrepancy, and the remainder lacks a known reason. For this sample the table gives about 150,000 clones, of which roughly 79% were detected only once. 2.8% of the sample lies in the top ten. Source material: PBMCs. The receptors were sampled from a man between 18 and 35 years old in good health and CMV-seronegative.

The chain has TRBV7-8 and TRBJ1-2; unclear D gene. The length of the CDR3 is 13 residues. CDR1 SGHVS and CDR2 FQNEAQ come from the germline V gene. Trimming removed 0 bases at V and 8 bases at J, with 10 bases between. The CDR3 loop reads CASSLAGDWGYTF. In DNA form, the CDR3 reads TGTGCCAGCAGCTTAGCAGGCGACTGGGGCTACACCTTC.

The gene calls are TRBV5-6 and TRBJ2-3; TRBD2 is a possible D gene (7 bases). The germline CDR1 and CDR2 sequences are SGHDT and YYEEEE. V gave up 0 bases and J gave up 1 base, with 12 bases separating them. The CDR3 is made up of 16 amino acids. CDR3 nucleotides: TGTGCCAGCAGCTTGGTGGGGGGGGCGCGCACAGATACGCAGTATTTT. The encoded protein is CASSLVGGARTDTQYF.

V gene TRBV27 combines with J gene TRBJ1-1, with D possibly being TRBD1 (6 bases). Germline V CDR1 and CDR2: MNHEY, SMNVEV (reference sequence). The CDR3 consists of 14 residues. Trimming took off 2 bases at V and 3 bases at J, with 10 bases between the two ends. Written as DNA, the CDR3 is TGTGCCAGCAGTTTAAGACAGGCTTACACTGAAGCTTTCTTT. Translated, it gives CASSLRQAYTEAFF.

The genes are TRBV7-2 and TRBJ2-7, with 8 nucleotides matching TRBD2. V lost 3 bases, J lost 5 bases, and 6 bases stayed unmatched. This CDR3 is 14 amino acids long. Per germline, CDR1 SGHTA and CDR2 FQGNSA. The CDR3 sequence is CASSFKRGRDEQYF. CDR3 sequence (DNA): TGTGCCAGCAGCTTTAAGCGGGGGCGCGACGAGCAGTACTTC. Full variable domain (missing parts from reference TRBV7-2 and TRBJ2-7): GAGVSQSPSNKVTEKGKDVELRCDPISGHTALYWYRQSLGQGLEFLIYFQGNSAPDKSGLPSDRFSAERTGGSVSTLTIQRTQQEDSAVYLCASSFKRGRDEQYFGPGTRLTVT.

The chain employs TRBV19 and TRBJ1-4; TRBD1 matches at 9 bases. Germline CDR1 reads LNHDA; CDR2 reads SQIVND (reference sequence). CDR3 length equals 14 residues. V was clipped by 5 bases and J by 7 bases; unmatched bases: 5. CDR3: CASSAGTGSEKLFF. The CDR3 nucleotides read TGTGCCAGTAGTGCCGGGACAGGGAGTGAAAAACTGTTTTTT.

V gene TRBV18 combines with J gene TRBJ2-5; maybe TRBD1 (6 bases). The CDR3 consists of 15 residues. Germline CDR1 reads KGHSH; CDR2 reads LQKENI. V shed 1 base and J shed 5 bases, with 14 bases lying between them. The CDR3 is CASSPRGTLRETQYF. CDR3 bases: TGTGCCAGCTCACCACGAGGGACACTTCGCGAGACCCAGTACTTC.

The DNA of the CDR3 is TGTGCCAGTAGTATAGGGGCAGCTGAAGCTTTCTTT. Translating gives CASSIGAAEAFF. The V and J genes are TRBV19 and TRBJ1-1; D is uncertain. Germline V gives CDR1 LNHDA, CDR2 SQIVND (reference sequence). Trimming pared 1 base from V and 6 bases from J, leaving 6 bases between. This CDR3 is built from 12 residues.

The chain couples TRBV5-1 to TRBJ1-4; 10 bases line up with TRBD1. V lost 4 bases and J lost 0; bases outside the gene matches: 3. The V gene's germline CDR1 is SGHRS and CDR2 YFSETQ. This CDR3 is built from 16 residues. In DNA, the CDR3 is TGCGCCAGCAGCAGAGGACAGGGGGCAACTAATGAAAAACTGTTTTTT. Translation gives CASSRGQGATNEKLFF.

The chain carries TRBV25-1 and TRBJ2-7; D call uncertain. Germline V gene sequence: CDR1 MGHDK, CDR2 SYGVNS. This CDR3 contains 14 residues. The V gene lost 2 bases and the J gene lost 2 bases, with 10 bases spanning the gap. Written as DNA, the CDR3 is TGTGCCAGCAGTGAAGTCGGGTTCCCCTACGAGCAGTACGTC. Protein sequence: CASSEVGFPYEQYV.

The J gene is TRBJ1-1, the V gene TRBV5-1, with D possibly being TRBD1 (6 bases). The CDR3 consists of 13 residues. CDR1 is SGHRS, CDR2 YFSETQ, per germline. V was pared by 5 bases and J by 13 bases, with 21 bases between. CDR3 coding DNA: TGCGCCAGCAGGCCGCCGGACAGCCTTTTGCATTTCTTT. As protein: CASRPPDSLLHFF.

The V call is TRBV19, the J call TRBJ1-5; weak D call: TRBD1 (6 bases). CDR1 is LNHDA and CDR2 is SQIVND in the germline V gene (reference sequence). CDR3 size: 14 residues. Trimming left V 4 bases short and J 6 bases short, with 13 bases between. CDR3 loop: CASSNTGNSQPQHF. The CDR3 DNA sequence: TGTGCCAGTAGTAACACAGGGAACAGTCAGCCCCAGCATTTT.

This clone was detected a few times. The chain links TRBV10-1 to TRBJ2-1; weak D call: TRBD1 (5 bases). Germline CDR1 reads WNHNN; CDR2 reads SYGVQD (reference sequence). V lost 6 bases and J lost 8, with 14 bases in between. The CDR3 loop spans 13 amino acids. CDR3 protein: CASSPAGPHEQFF. In DNA form, the CDR3 reads TGCGCCAGCAGCCCCGCAGGGCCCCATGAGCAGTTCTTC.

Comments on this clone: One end of the junction varies from germline; a read error may be responsible. The chain links TRBV2 to TRBJ2-7; 12 positions agree with TRBD1. Germline assignment: CDR1 SNHLY and CDR2 FYNNEI. This CDR3 comprises 13 residues. The CDR3 is CACRDRGPYEQYF. CDR3 nucleotide sequence: TGTGCCTGCAGGGACAGGGGGCCTTACGAGCAGTACTTC.

The chain combines TRBV18 with TRBJ2-2; weak D call: TRBD1 (5 bases). The CDR3 runs 13 residues. Between the trimmed V and J ends, which lost 3 bases and 5 bases, there was a span of 7 bases. Germline-derived CDR1 and CDR2 are KGHSH and LQKENI. The chain's CDR3 is CASSPSGTGELFF. CDR3 DNA sequence: TGTGCCAGCTCACCCTCAGGGACCGGGGAGCTGTTTTTT.

V is TRBV29-1 and J is TRBJ1-1, with unresolved D. CDR3 length: 13 amino acids. Germline-derived CDR1 and CDR2 are SQVTM and ANQGSEA. The germline V and J ends were trimmed by 8 bases and 2 bases, with 15 bases remaining between them. The CDR3 is CSSRRQLNTEAFF. As DNA, the CDR3 is TGCAGCTCTAGGCGGCAGTTAAACACTGAAGCTTTCTTT.

The V and J genes are TRBV6-6 and TRBJ1-1; D is uncertain. The ends were cut back, 6 bases at V and 0 bases at J, with 17 bases in the middle. Germline loops: CDR1 MNHNY, CDR2 SVGAGI (reference sequence). This CDR3 spans 16 amino acids. The CDR3 reads CASRAERVLMNTEAFF. The DNA for the CDR3 is TGTGCCAGCAGGGCGGAGCGGGTCCTCATGAACACTGAAGCTTTCTTT.

This clone is a singleton in its sample. The chain combines TRBV2 with TRBJ1-1, with 9 bases lining up with TRBD1. CDR3 length: 15 amino acids. Germline V gives CDR1 SNHLY, CDR2 FYNNEI. V trimming: 6 bases; J trimming: 1 base; junction bases outside the gene matches: 6. The CDR3 here is CASRGLTGGNTEAFF. The CDR3 DNA reads TGTGCCAGCAGGGGACTGACAGGGGGGAACACTGAAGCTTTCTTT.

The rearrangement joins TRBV4-2 to TRBJ2-7; TRBD1 aligns across 7 bases. Trimming at V came to 1 base and at J to 6 bases, leaving 9 bases not matched to a gene. CDR3 length: 15 residues. Germline CDR1 is LGHNA and CDR2 is YNFKEQ. CDR3 sequence reads: CASSQGQGRQREQYV. The CDR3 DNA reads TGTGCCAGCAGCCAAGGACAGGGAAGGCAACGCGAGCAGTACGTC.

V is TRBV2 and J is TRBJ1-2; possibly TRBD1 for D (6 bases). The ends were cut back, 6 bases at V and 8 bases at J, with 25 bases in the middle. CDR3 size: 16 residues. Germline-derived CDR1 and CDR2 are SNHLY and FYNNEI. The CDR3 DNA reads TGTGCCAGCAGGAAGGACAGACCCTACGTCTCGGAGGGCTACACCTTC. Translated, it gives CASRKDRPYVSEGYTF.

V is TRBV7-8 and J is TRBJ2-7; the D gene is possibly TRBD1 (5 bases). The CDR3 sequence is 16 residues long. Trimming took 6 bases from V and 4 from J, leaving 22 bases between them. Per the germline V gene, CDR1 is SGHVS and CDR2 is FQNEAQ. This chain's CDR3 is CASSFTPPPRVYEQYF. DNA for the CDR3: TGTGCCAGCAGTTTCACGCCCCCGCCCAGGGTGTACGAGCAGTACTTC.

This clone has only one observation. The limits of the CDR3 on the DNA are not certain, so only TCRdb's listed CDR3 is given. V usage is TRBV19 and J usage is TRBJ1-1; TRBD1, the D gene given by the table, was not confirmed from the DNA. Looked up from germline, CDR1 is LNHDA and CDR2 is SQIVND (reference sequence). The CDR3 spans 14 residues, counting both ends. The CDR3 is CASSILAPKTEAFF.

The chain joins TRBV12-5 to TRBJ2-3; 11 bases are shared with TRBD2. The V segment lost 6 bases and the J segment 4 bases; nucleotides outside the gene matches: 6. This CDR3 is built from 15 residues. Germline V gives CDR1 LGHNT, CDR2 FRNRAP. CDR3 sequence: CASGLAGGTPDTQYF. The CDR3, as DNA: TGTGCTAGTGGATTAGCGGGGGGGACCCCAGATACGCAGTATTTT.

The chain carries TRBV19 and TRBJ2-2, with D tentatively TRBD2 (5 bases). Trimming stripped 5 bases from V and 6 bases from J, with 16 bases between. Per germline, CDR1 LNHDA and CDR2 SQIVND (reference sequence). The CDR3 contains 15 residues. CDR3 sequence: CASSPLPGYAGELFF. The CDR3 DNA reads as TGTGCCAGTAGTCCGCTCCCGGGGTATGCCGGGGAGCTGTTTTTT.